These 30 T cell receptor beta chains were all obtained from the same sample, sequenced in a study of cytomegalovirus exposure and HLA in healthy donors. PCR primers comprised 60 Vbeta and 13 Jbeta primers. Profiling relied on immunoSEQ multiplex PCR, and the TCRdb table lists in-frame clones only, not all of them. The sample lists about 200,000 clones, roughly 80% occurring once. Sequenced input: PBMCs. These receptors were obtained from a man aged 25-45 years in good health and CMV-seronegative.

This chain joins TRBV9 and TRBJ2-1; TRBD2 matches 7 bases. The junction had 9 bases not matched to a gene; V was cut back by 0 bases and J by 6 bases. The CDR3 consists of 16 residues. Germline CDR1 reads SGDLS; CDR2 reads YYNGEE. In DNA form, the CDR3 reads TGTGCCAGCAGCGTAGGGGGGGGGTTTAAGGTCAATGAGCAGTTCTTC. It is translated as CASSVGGGFKVNEQFF.

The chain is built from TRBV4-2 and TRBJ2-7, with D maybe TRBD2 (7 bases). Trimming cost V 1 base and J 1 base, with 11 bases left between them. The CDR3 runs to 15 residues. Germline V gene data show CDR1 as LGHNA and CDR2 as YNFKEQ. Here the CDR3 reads CASSQVGGGSYEQYF. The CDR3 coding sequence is TGTGCCAGCAGCCAAGTAGGGGGGGGGTCCTACGAGCAGTACTTC.

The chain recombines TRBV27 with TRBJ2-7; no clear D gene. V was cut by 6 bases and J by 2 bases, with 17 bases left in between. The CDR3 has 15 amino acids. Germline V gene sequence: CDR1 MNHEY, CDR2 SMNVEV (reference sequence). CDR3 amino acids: CASRFSPAPTYEQYF. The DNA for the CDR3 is TGTGCCAGCAGATTCTCTCCCGCGCCTACCTACGAGCAGTACTTC.

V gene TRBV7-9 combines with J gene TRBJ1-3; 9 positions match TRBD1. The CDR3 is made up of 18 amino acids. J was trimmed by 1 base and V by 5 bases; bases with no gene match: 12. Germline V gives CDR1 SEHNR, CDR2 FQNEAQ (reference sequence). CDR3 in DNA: TGTGCCAGCAGCGAGGGACAGGGTAGGGGCCTATCTGGAAACACCATATATTTT. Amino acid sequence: CASSEGQGRGLSGNTIYF.

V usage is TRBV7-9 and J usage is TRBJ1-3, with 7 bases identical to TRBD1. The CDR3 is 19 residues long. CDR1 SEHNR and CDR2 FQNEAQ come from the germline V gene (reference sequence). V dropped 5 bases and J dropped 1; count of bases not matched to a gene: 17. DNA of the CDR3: TGTGCCAGCAGCCACGCTGGGGTAGGGGGCGAAGTATCTGGAAACACCATATATTTT. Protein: CASSHAGVGGEVSGNTIYF.

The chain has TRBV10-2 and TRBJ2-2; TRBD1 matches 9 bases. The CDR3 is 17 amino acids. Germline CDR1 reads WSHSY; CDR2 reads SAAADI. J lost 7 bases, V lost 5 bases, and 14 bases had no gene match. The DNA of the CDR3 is TGCGCCAGCAGTTTATCCCCGACAGGGGGTTCCGGCGGGGAGCTGTTTTTT. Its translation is CASSLSPTGGSGGELFF.

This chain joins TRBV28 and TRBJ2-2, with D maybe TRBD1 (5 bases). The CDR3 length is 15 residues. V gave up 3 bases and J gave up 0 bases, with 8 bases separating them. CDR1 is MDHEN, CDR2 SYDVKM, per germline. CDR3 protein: CASSFAGTNTGELFF. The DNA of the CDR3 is TGTGCCAGCAGTTTTGCAGGGACGAACACCGGGGAGCTGTTTTTT.

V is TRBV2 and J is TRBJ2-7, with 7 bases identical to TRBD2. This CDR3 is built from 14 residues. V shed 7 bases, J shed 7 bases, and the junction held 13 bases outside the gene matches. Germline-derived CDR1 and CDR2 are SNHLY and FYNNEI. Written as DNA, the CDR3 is TGTGCCAGCACCTCGACTAGCCCCGGTAGTGAGCAGTACTTC. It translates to CASTSTSPGSEQYF.

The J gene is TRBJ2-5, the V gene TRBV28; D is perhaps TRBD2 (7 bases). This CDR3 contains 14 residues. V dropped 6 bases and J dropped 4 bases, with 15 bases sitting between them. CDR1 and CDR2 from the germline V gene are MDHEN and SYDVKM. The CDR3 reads CASSNGGGTETQYF. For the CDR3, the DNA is TGTGCCAGCAGCAATGGGGGGGGCACAGAGACCCAGTACTTC.

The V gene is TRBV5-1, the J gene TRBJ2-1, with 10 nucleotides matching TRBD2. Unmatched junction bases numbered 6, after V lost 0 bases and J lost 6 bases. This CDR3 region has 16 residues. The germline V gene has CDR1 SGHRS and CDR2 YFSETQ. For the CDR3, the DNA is TGCGCCAGCAGCTTGGGCGCGGTAGCGGGGGGCAATGAGCAGTTCTTC. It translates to CASSLGAVAGGNEQFF.

As DNA, the CDR3 is TGTGCCAGCAGTCGAGCGGGGGGGTCCTACGAGCAGTACTTC. Translated, it gives CASSRAGGSYEQYF. The rearrangement uses TRBV6-5 and TRBJ2-7; 10 nucleotides line up with TRBD2. This CDR3 region has 14 residues. With V trimmed by 5 bases and J by 1 base, 2 bases remained unmatched. Germline values: CDR1 MNHEY, CDR2 SVGAGI.

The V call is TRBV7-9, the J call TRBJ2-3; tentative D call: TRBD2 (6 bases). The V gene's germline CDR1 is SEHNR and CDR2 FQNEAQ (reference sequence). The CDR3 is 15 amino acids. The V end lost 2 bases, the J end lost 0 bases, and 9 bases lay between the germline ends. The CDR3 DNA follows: TGTGCCAGCAGCTTAAAGGCGGGGAGCACAGATACGCAGTATTTT. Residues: CASSLKAGSTDTQYF.

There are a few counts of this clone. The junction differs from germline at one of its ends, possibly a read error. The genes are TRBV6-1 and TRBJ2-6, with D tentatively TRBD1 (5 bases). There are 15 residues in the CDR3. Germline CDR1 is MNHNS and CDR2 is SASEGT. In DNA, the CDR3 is TGTGCCAGCAGTGTCGACCGCTCTGGGGCCAGCGTCCTGACTTTC. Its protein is CASSVDRSGASVLTF.

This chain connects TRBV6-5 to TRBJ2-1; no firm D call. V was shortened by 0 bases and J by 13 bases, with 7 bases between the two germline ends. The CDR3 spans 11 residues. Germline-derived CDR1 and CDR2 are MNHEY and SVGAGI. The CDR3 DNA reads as TGTGCCAGCAGTTACTCATCTATCCAGTTCTTC. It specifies CASSYSSIQFF.

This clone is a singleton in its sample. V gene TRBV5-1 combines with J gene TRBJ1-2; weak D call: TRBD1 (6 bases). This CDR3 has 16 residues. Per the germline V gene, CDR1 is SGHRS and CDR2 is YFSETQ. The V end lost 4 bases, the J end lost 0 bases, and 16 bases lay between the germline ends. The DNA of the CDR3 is TGCGCCAGCAGCCCCCCGGACAGTTCTCCTAACTATGGCTACACCTTC. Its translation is CASSPPDSSPNYGYTF. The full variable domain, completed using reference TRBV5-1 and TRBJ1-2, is KAGVTQTPRYLIKTRGQQVTLSCSPISGHRSVSWYQQTPGQGLQFLFEYFSETQRNKGNFPGRFSGRQFSNSRSEMNVSTLELGDSALYLCASSPPDSSPNYGYTFGSGTRLTVV.

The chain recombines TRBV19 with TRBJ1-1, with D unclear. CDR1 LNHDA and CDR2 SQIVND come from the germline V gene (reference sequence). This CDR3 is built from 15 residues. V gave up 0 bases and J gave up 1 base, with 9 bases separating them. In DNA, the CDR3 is TGTGCCAGTAGTATAGATGTGGCCACGAACACTGAAGCTTTCTTT. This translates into CASSIDVATNTEAFF. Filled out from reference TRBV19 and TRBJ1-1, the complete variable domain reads DGGITQSPKYLFRKEGQNVTLSCEQNLNHDAMYWYRQDPGQGLRLIYYSQIVNDFQKGDIAEGYSVSREKKESFPLTVTSAQKNPTAFYLCASSIDVATNTEAFFGQGTRLTVV.

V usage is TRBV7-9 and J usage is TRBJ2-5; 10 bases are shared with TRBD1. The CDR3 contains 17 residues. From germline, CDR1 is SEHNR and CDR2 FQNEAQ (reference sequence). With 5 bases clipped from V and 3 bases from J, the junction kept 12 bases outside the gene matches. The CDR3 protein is CASSEDRGRGAKETQYF. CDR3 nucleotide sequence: TGTGCCAGCAGCGAAGACAGGGGGCGCGGGGCCAAAGAGACCCAGTACTTC.

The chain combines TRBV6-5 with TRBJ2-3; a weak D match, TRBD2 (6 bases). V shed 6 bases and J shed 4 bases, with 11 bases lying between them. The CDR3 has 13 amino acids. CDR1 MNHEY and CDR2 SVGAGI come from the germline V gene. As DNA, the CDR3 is TGTGCCAGCAGCCCCACTAGCTCAGATACGCAGTATTTT. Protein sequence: CASSPTSSDTQYF.

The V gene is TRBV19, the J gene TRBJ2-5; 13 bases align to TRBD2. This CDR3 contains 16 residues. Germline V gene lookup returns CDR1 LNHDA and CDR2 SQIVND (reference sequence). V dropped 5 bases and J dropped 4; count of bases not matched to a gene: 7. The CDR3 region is CASSPSTSGGRETQYF. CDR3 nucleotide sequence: TGTGCCAGTAGTCCGTCGACTAGCGGGGGGCGAGAGACCCAGTACTTC.

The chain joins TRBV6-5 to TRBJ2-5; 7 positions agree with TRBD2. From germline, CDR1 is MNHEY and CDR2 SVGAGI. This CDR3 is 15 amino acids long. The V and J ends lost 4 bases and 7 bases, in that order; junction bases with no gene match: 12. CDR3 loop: CASSLGASGGGTQYF. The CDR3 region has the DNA TGTGCCAGCAGTTTAGGGGCTAGCGGCGGGGGGACCCAGTACTTC.

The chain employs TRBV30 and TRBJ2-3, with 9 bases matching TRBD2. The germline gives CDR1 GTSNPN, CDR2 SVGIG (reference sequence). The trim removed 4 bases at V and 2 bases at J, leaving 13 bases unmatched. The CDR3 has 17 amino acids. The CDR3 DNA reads TGTGCCTGGACTAGCGGGATCTGCCACCTGTTCACAGATACGCAGTATTTT. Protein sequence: CAWTSGICHLFTDTQYF.

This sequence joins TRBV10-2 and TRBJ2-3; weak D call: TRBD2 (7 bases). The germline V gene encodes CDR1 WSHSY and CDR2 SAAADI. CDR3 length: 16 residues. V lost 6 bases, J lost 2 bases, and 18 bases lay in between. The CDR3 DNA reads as TGCGCCAGCAGGGAGCGAGGGGGGGTGACCACAGATACGCAGTATTTT. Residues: CASRERGGVTTDTQYF.

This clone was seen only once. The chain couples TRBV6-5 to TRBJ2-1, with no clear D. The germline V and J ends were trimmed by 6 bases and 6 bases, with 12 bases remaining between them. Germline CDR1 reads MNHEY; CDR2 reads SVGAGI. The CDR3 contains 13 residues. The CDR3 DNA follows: TGTGCCAGCAGCCGACTGGGTCTCAATGAGCAGTTCTTC. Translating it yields CASSRLGLNEQFF.

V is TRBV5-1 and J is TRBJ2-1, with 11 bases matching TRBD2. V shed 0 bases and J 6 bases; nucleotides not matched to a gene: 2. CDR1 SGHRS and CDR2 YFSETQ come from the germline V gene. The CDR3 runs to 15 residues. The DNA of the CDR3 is TGCGCCAGCAGCTTGGGTAGCGGGGGGGTCAATGAGCAGTTCTTC. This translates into CASSLGSGGVNEQFF.

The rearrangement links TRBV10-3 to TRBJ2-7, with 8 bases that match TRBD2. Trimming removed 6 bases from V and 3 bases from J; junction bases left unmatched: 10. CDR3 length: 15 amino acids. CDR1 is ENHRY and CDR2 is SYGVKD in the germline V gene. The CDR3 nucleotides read TGTGCCATCAGCGATGGAGCGGGGGTGGGCTACGAGCAGTACTTC. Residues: CAISDGAGVGYEQYF.

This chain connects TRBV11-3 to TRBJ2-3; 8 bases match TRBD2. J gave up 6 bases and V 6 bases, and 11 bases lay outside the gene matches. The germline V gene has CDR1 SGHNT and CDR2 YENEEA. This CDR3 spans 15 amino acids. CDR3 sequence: CASSQGGGRWDTQYF. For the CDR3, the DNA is TGTGCCAGCAGTCAAGGCGGGGGGAGGTGGGATACGCAGTATTTT.

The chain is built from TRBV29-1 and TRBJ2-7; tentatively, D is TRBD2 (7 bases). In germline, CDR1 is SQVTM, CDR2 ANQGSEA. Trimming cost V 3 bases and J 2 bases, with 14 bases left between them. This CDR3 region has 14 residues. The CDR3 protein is CSVEARGAAYEQYF. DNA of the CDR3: TGCAGCGTTGAGGCTCGGGGGGCTGCCTACGAGCAGTACTTC.

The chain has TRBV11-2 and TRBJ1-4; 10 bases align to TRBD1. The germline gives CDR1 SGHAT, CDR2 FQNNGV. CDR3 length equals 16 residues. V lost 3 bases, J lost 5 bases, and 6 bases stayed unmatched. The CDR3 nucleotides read TGTGCCAGCAGCTTCCGACCGGGACAGGGGAATGAAAAACTGTTTTTT. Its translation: CASSFRPGQGNEKLFF. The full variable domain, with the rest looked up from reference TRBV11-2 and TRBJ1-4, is EAGVAQSPRYKIIEKRQSVAFWCNPISGHATLYWYQQILGQGPKLLIQFQNNGVVDDSQLPKDRFSAERLKGVDSTLKIQPAKLEDSAVYLCASSFRPGQGNEKLFFGSGTQLSVL.

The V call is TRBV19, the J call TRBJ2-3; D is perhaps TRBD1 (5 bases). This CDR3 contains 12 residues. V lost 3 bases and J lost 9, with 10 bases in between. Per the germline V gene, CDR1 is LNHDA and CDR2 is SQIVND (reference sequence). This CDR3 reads CASSISGNTQYF. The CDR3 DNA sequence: TGTGCCAGTAGTATTTCAGGGAACACGCAGTATTTT. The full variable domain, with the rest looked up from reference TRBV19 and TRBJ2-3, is DGGITQSPKYLFRKEGQNVTLSCEQNLNHDAMYWYRQDPGQGLRLIYYSQIVNDFQKGDIAEGYSVSREKKESFPLTVTSAQKNPTAFYLCASSISGNTQYFGPGTRLTVL.

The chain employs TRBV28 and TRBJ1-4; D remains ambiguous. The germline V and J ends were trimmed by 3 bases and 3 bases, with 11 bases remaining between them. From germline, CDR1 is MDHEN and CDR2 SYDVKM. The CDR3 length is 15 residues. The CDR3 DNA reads TGTGCCAGCAGTTTGCGGGGTGCGCCTAATGAAAAACTGTTTTTT. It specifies CASSLRGAPNEKLFF.